These 15 T cell receptor beta chains were sequenced from one sample in a study of blood T cell repertoires in COVID-19. Data came from immunoSEQ multiplex PCR; TCRdb stores just in-frame clones and leaves some out. The profile covers roughly 130,000 clones, with under 85% appearing a single time and 9.5% to 10% taken by the ten largest. Sequences were obtained from peripheral blood. All receptors come from a man aged 35-49 years with active or convalescent COVID-19.

V and J are TRBV18 and TRBJ2-4; a weak D match, TRBD1 (6 bases). Per germline, CDR1 KGHSH and CDR2 LQKENI. This CDR3 is built from 15 residues. V lost 6 bases and J 9 bases, leaving 21 bases between the germline ends. CDR3 amino acids: CASSRRDTQGGIQYF. The CDR3 bases are TGTGCCAGCTCTCGACGGGACACCCAAGGGGGCATTCAGTACTTC.

The rearrangement links TRBV11-2 to TRBJ1-1; D unresolved. The CDR3 has 14 residues. V lost 5 bases to trimming and J lost 5 bases, with 15 bases between them. Germline V gene data show CDR1 as SGHAT and CDR2 as FQNNGV. The CDR3 DNA sequence: TGTGCCAGCAGCCCCCTTATGGGAGGGACTGAAGCTTTCTTT. It codes for CASSPLMGGTEAFF.

CDR3 nucleotide sequence: TGTGCCAGCAGCAACCGGGACAGGGTTGGCGAGCAGTACTTC. Amino acid sequence: CASSNRDRVGEQYF. This chain links TRBV7-9 with TRBJ2-7, with 9 positions matching TRBD1. The germline gives CDR1 SEHNR, CDR2 FQNEAQ (reference sequence). Trimming cost V 5 bases and J 6 bases; bases outside gene matches: 8. The CDR3 covers 14 residues.

On this clone: The same CDR3 arises from other DNA sequences in this sample as well. This chain links TRBV10-3 with TRBJ1-1; 12 bases match TRBD1. CDR3 length: 17 residues. Trimming took 6 bases from V and 1 from J; bases not matched to a gene: 9. CDR1 and CDR2 (germline): ENHRY, SYGVKD. CDR3 in amino acids: CAIRDPGQGAGNTEAFF. The CDR3, as DNA: TGTGCCATCAGGGATCCGGGACAGGGGGCGGGGAACACTGAAGCTTTCTTT.

As DNA, the CDR3 is TGTGCCACCAGTGATTACTTGACTAGCGGGGGGGCAAACACCGGGGAGCTGTTTTTT. This encodes CATSDYLTSGGANTGELFF. The chain employs TRBV24-1 and TRBJ2-2, with TRBD2 matching over 14 bases. CDR1 and CDR2 from the germline V gene are KGHDR and SFDVKD. This CDR3 spans 19 amino acids. Trimming removed 2 bases from V and 2 bases from J; junction bases left unmatched: 6.

This clone was detected a few times. CDR3 loop: CASSQRQGPSNGYTF. In nucleotides, the CDR3 is TGCGCCAGCAGCCAGCGACAGGGGCCCTCGAATGGCTACACCTTC. The chain joins TRBV4-3 to TRBJ1-2; the match to TRBD1 covers 8 bases. The V gene's germline CDR1 is LGHNA and CDR2 YSLEER. J lost 6 bases, V lost 3 bases, and 9 bases had no gene match. The CDR3 loop spans 15 amino acids.

The rearrangement joins TRBV7-2 to TRBJ1-3; 7 nucleotides match TRBD1. After removal of 5 bases from V and 4 bases from J, the junction contained 5 bases not matched to a gene. Germline V gene lookup returns CDR1 SGHTA and CDR2 FQGNSA. This CDR3 contains 14 residues. The CDR3 bases are TGTGCCAGCAGCATTACAGGGGCCGGAAACACCATATATTTT. As protein: CASSITGAGNTIYF.

The chain joins TRBV6-4 to TRBJ1-2, with D perhaps matching TRBD1 (6 bases). Trimming took 0 bases from V and 4 from J, leaving 12 bases between them. CDR1 and CDR2 (germline): MRHNA, SNTAGT. This CDR3 contains 15 residues. CDR3: CASSDSGGAGYGYTF. CDR3 DNA: TGTGCCAGCAGTGACTCGGGGGGGGCCGGCTATGGCTACACCTTC.

This clone was recorded a few times. The J gene is TRBJ1-4, the V gene TRBV3-1 (or the pseudogene TRBV3-2); D is perhaps TRBD1 (5 bases). The V end lost 1 base, the J end lost 7 bases, and 13 bases lay between the germline ends. Per the germline V gene, CDR1 is LGHDT and CDR2 is YNNKEL (reference sequence). CDR3 size: 15 residues. CDR3 residues: CASSQAGREGEKLFF. The CDR3 coding sequence is TGTGCCAGCAGCCAAGCAGGGAGGGAGGGTGAAAAACTGTTTTTT.

The chain recombines TRBV19 with TRBJ1-5; D unclear. The CDR3 has 14 amino acids. Germline-derived CDR1 and CDR2 are LNHDA and SQIVND (reference sequence). Trimming took 4 bases from V and 3 from J, leaving 10 bases between them. CDR3 residues: CASSTLSYNQPQHF. The CDR3 region has the DNA TGTGCCAGTAGTACGCTGAGCTACAATCAGCCCCAGCATTTT. Combining the CDR3 with reference TRBV19 and TRBJ1-5 gives the whole variable domain DGGITQSPKYLFRKEGQNVTLSCEQNLNHDAMYWYRQDPGQGLRLIYYSQIVNDFQKGDIAEGYSVSREKKESFPLTVTSAQKNPTAFYLCASSTLSYNQPQHFGDGTRLSIL.

The chain's CDR3 is CASRQTGSYNSPLHF. The CDR3 DNA reads TGTGCCAGCAGACAGACAGGGTCCTATAATTCACCCCTCCACTTT. The V and J genes are TRBV7-2 and TRBJ1-6; TRBD1 matches 7 bases. Germline CDR1 is SGHTA and CDR2 is FQGNSA. Trimming at V came to 6 bases and at J to 1 base, leaving 3 bases not matched to a gene. CDR3 length equals 15 residues.

This rearrangement joins TRBV29-1 to TRBJ2-5, with D perhaps matching TRBD2 (6 bases). V was clipped by 7 bases and J by 6 bases, with 15 bases between them. The CDR3 covers 12 residues. The V gene's germline CDR1 is SQVTM and CDR2 ANQGSEA. CDR3 DNA sequence: TGCAGCGGGGTAGCGGTGGGCAAGACCCAGTACTTC. It codes for CSGVAVGKTQYF.

This chain joins TRBV5-5 and TRBJ1-4; the D is unclear. Looked up from germline, CDR1 is SGHKS and CDR2 is YYEKEE (reference sequence). Deletions cut 4 bases from V and 7 bases from J, with 14 bases between. The CDR3 loop spans 14 amino acids. CDR3 region: CASSPAGLTEKLFF. CDR3 DNA sequence: TGTGCCAGCAGCCCGGCGGGGTTGACTGAAAAACTGTTTTTT.

V usage is TRBV5-1 and J usage is TRBJ2-1; D unresolved. CDR1 is SGHRS, CDR2 YFSETQ, per germline. Between the trimmed V and J ends, which lost 0 bases and 4 bases, there was a span of 8 bases. The CDR3 consists of 14 residues. CDR3 in DNA: TGCGCCAGCAGCTTGGAGGCTAGATACAATGAGCAGTTCTTC. Encoded protein: CASSLEARYNEQFF.

In this sample, this clone turned up once. The chain's CDR3 is CASSMGLYTDTQYF. Here the CDR3 DNA reads TGCGCCAGCAGCATGGGACTTTACACAGATACGCAGTATTTT. This sequence joins TRBV5-1 and TRBJ2-3; D might be TRBD2 (6 bases). The V gene's germline CDR1 is SGHRS and CDR2 YFSETQ. Between the trimmed V and J ends, which lost 4 bases and 2 bases, there was a span of 11 bases. This CDR3 is built from 14 residues.